The clone carrying this T cell receptor (beta chain) showed up many times. As for time point: healthy volunteer bleed at 2 weeks. The total RNA was obtained from whole blood that was not fractionated. The V end was cut by 6 bases, the J end by 3 bases, with 5 bases between. The CDR3 contains 12 residues. Germline V lookup: CDR1 MNHEY, CDR2 SVGAGI. Authors' data handling: Samples had a median of around 96,000 TCRs, ranging roughly 20,000 to 750,000. TCRdb reprocessed the RACE reads with MiXCR, giving one entry per CDR3 protein. V and J calls and clone size were set by TCRdb, not the authors. Among 25,000 to 35,000 distinct CDR3 sequences listed, 7.4% were seen once. The sample belongs to a study of human T cells and chemical hapten exposure.

The gene calls are TRBV6-5 and TRBJ1-4; D is undetermined. The clonotype originates from a human donor in good health. Some clones in this sample may be carry-over from other donors' samples. What was sequenced was whole blood. CDR3 protein: CASSQANEKLFF. In DNA, the CDR3 is TGTGCCAGCAGCCAGGCTAATGAAAAACTGTTTTTT.